Detailed here is one TCR beta chain. Its antigen is not identified. J gave up 6 bases and V 2 bases, and 8 bases lay outside the gene matches. Germline-derived CDR1 and CDR2 are MGHDK and SYGVNS. The length of the CDR3 is 16 residues. Each diagnosis was determined on the basis of clinical symptoms, serum thyroxine, TRAb, thyroid ultrasound and orbital computed tomography. Amplified TCR beta CDR3 regions were obtained using RNA transcripts as template. HTBI primers served in a first-round RT-PCR, which a second-round multiplex PCR followed. TCRdb re-analysed the multiplex PCR reads in MiXCR, keeping a single row per CDR3 protein. The table records more than 45,000 distinct CDR3 sequences, around half of them present only once. This sample is drawn from a study of Graves' ophthalmopathy and Graves' hyperthyroidism. Findings and caveats of the study: Classification of ophthalmopathy versus stable hyperthyroidism by a 13-signature model yielded around 88% sensitivity and approximately 79% specificity. Blood was where most expanded thyroid clonotypes above 0.001 frequency also turned up.

The clonotype was recovered from an adult man with Graves' ophthalmopathy. Source material: peripheral blood. The chain joins TRBV25-1 to TRBJ2-1; 9 bases agree with TRBD1. The CDR3 spells CASSEPGQGLGNEQFF. CDR3 in DNA: TGTGCCAGCAGTGAACCTGGACAGGGGCTGGGCAATGAGCAGTTCTTC.